Listed here are 30 T cell receptor beta chains from one sample, sequenced in a study of shared clonotypes between healthy human individuals. Sequencing was performed with immunoSEQ multiplex PCR; in TCRdb, only in-frame clones are kept and a portion is missing. The sample has around 2.5 million clones; approximately 94% are singletons. The sequenced sample consisted of naive CD4+ T cells from PBMCs. Subset here: CD45RA+ positively selected. These receptor sequences come from a man younger than 30 in good health. Some clones in this sample may be carry-over from other donors' samples.

As for this clone: Within the sample, other DNA sequences also encode this same CDR3. This chain links TRBV11-2 with TRBJ2-7; D tentatively fits TRBD1 or TRBD2 (5 bases each). The germline V and J ends were trimmed by 1 base and 3 bases, with 7 bases remaining between them. Germline V CDR1 and CDR2: SGHAT, FQNNGV. The CDR3 is 13 residues long. CDR3 residues: CASSLVGGYEQYF. In DNA, the CDR3 is TGTGCCAGCAGCTTAGTTGGGGGCTACGAGCAGTACTTC. Full variable domain (rest looked up from reference TRBV11-2 and TRBJ2-7): EAGVAQSPRYKIIEKRQSVAFWCNPISGHATLYWYQQILGQGPKLLIQFQNNGVVDDSQLPKDRFSAERLKGVDSTLKIQPAKLEDSAVYLCASSLVGGYEQYFGPGTRLTVT.

V is TRBV28 and J is TRBJ2-1; D possibly corresponds to TRBD2 (6 bases). V was pared by 4 bases and J by 2 bases, with 15 bases between. This CDR3 region has 16 residues. Germline V gene sequence: CDR1 MDHEN, CDR2 SYDVKM. CDR3 amino acids: CASSSAGGAAYNEQFF. The CDR3, as DNA: TGTGCCAGCAGTTCAGCGGGCGGGGCGGCCTACAATGAGCAGTTCTTC.

The rearrangement links TRBV11-2 to TRBJ2-3; TRBD2 is a possible D gene (5 bases). Germline-derived CDR1 and CDR2 are SGHAT and FQNNGV. The V end lost 1 base, the J end lost 1 base, and 9 bases lay between the germline ends. This CDR3 contains 15 residues. CDR3 protein: CASSLGAGRTDTQYF. Written as DNA, the CDR3 is TGTGCCAGCAGCTTAGGGGCGGGCCGCACAGATACGCAGTATTTT.

About this clone itself: At one end, the junction sequence differs from germline, possibly due to a read error. This CDR3 is also generated by other DNA sequences in the sample. The chain has TRBV5-1 and TRBJ2-7; D is uncertain. The germline V gene has CDR1 SGHRS and CDR2 YFSETQ. The CDR3 has 14 residues. The CDR3 loop reads CASSPLDTHYEQYF. DNA for the CDR3: TGCGCCAGCAGCCCCCTTGACACCCACTACGAGCAGTATTTC.

The chain uses TRBV7-3 and TRBJ2-3, with 7 positions matching TRBD2. The CDR3 sequence is 15 residues long. CDR1 and CDR2 from the germline V gene are SGHTA and FQGTGA. With V trimmed by 3 bases and J by 1 base, 4 bases remained unmatched. The CDR3 here is CASSFGGGRTDTQYF. Written as DNA, the CDR3 is TGTGCCAGCAGCTTCGGCGGGGGTCGCACAGATACGCAGTATTTT.

About this clone itself: This sample includes further DNA sequences coding for the same CDR3. This sequence joins TRBV5-1 and TRBJ2-2; D ambiguous. Germline CDR1 is SGHRS and CDR2 is YFSETQ. Trimming removed 0 bases at V and 2 bases at J, with 5 bases between. CDR3 length equals 14 residues. CDR3 in amino acids: CASSLESNTGELFF. As DNA, the CDR3 is TGCGCCAGCAGCTTGGAGAGCAACACCGGGGAGCTGTTTTTT.

This clone was seen once. The chain recombines TRBV18 with TRBJ2-3, with 7 positions matching TRBD2. The CDR3 spans 15 residues. Trimming removed 1 base from V and 4 bases from J; junction bases left unmatched: 5. Germline CDR1 and CDR2: KGHSH and LQKENI. CDR3 nucleotides: TGTGCCAGCTCACCACTGCGGGAGAGATCAGATACGCAGTATTTT. This gives the protein CASSPLRERSDTQYF.

V is TRBV7-2 and J is TRBJ2-3, with D unclear. Germline V CDR1 and CDR2: SGHTA, FQGNSA. The CDR3 extends over 15 amino acids. V was cut by 11 bases and J by 1 base, with 19 bases left in between. This chain's CDR3 is CASVSLGIGTDTQYF. CDR3 nucleotide sequence: TGTGCCTCGGTCTCCCTGGGGATTGGCACAGATACGCAGTATTTT.

The rearrangement links TRBV28 to TRBJ2-2; the D gene is possibly TRBD2 (5 bases). The CDR3 covers 15 residues. Germline V gene data show CDR1 as MDHEN and CDR2 as SYDVKM. V lost 5 bases, J lost 6 bases, and 16 bases lay in between. CDR3 sequence reads: CASSPLDLAPGELFF. CDR3 DNA sequence: TGTGCCAGCAGTCCGCTCGACCTAGCCCCCGGGGAGCTGTTTTTT. Full variable domain (missing parts from reference TRBV28 and TRBJ2-2): DVKVTQSSRYLVKRTGEKVFLECVQDMDHENMFWYRQDPGLGLRLIYFSYDVKMKEKGDIPEGYSVSREKKERFSLILESASTNQTSMYLCASSPLDLAPGELFFGEGSRLTVL.

CDR3 bases: TGTGCCAGCAGTGCACCCACAGGGGGGGGCTCCTACGAGCAGTACTTC. This codes for CASSAPTGGGSYEQYF. The gene calls are TRBV6-1 and TRBJ2-7, with a possible D match to TRBD1 (8 bases). CDR1 is MNHNS, CDR2 SASEGT, per germline. Trimming took off 4 bases at V and 0 bases at J, with 16 bases between the two ends. CDR3 length: 16 amino acids.

The chain recombines TRBV6-6 with TRBJ2-3, with D unclear. Germline loops: CDR1 MNHNY, CDR2 SVGAGI (reference sequence). The germline V and J ends were trimmed by 0 bases and 4 bases, with 14 bases remaining between them. This CDR3 comprises 16 residues. The CDR3, as DNA: TGTGCCAGCAGTTACTCGATGCCAGGATGGGCAGATACGCAGTATTTT. This sequence encodes CASSYSMPGWADTQYF.

The chain has TRBV5-5 and TRBJ2-2, with no clear D. In germline, CDR1 is SGHKS, CDR2 YYEKEE (reference sequence). The germline V and J ends were trimmed by 4 bases and 4 bases, with 11 bases remaining between them. The CDR3 has 14 amino acids. The CDR3 DNA reads as TGTGCCAGCAGCGTGGTTACGACCACCGGGGAGCTGTTTTTT. This encodes CASSVVTTTGELFF.

The V and J genes are TRBV4-1 and TRBJ2-1; D is unclear. Germline lookup yields CDR1 MGHRA and CDR2 YSYEKL. This CDR3 region has 14 residues. Trimming cost V 0 bases and J 4 bases, with 7 bases left between them. CDR3 residues: CASSQEPNYNEQFF. For the CDR3, the DNA is TGCGCCAGCAGCCAAGAGCCGAATTACAATGAGCAGTTCTTC.

The rearrangement joins TRBV19 to TRBJ1-2; the match to TRBD1 covers 8 bases. The CDR3 sequence is 14 residues long. Germline V gene data show CDR1 as LNHDA and CDR2 as SQIVND (reference sequence). The V segment lost 3 bases and the J segment 8 bases; nucleotides outside the gene matches: 8. The CDR3: CASSMGQVPLGYTF. CDR3 nucleotide sequence: TGTGCCAGTAGTATGGGACAGGTGCCGCTAGGCTACACCTTC. Filled out from reference TRBV19 and TRBJ1-2, the complete variable domain reads DGGITQSPKYLFRKEGQNVTLSCEQNLNHDAMYWYRQDPGQGLRLIYYSQIVNDFQKGDIAEGYSVSREKKESFPLTVTSAQKNPTAFYLCASSMGQVPLGYTFGSGTRLTVV.

The V gene is TRBV7-2, the J gene TRBJ2-3; the match to TRBD2 covers 8 bases. This CDR3 region has 15 residues. V shed 1 base and J 2 bases; nucleotides not matched to a gene: 2. The V gene's germline CDR1 is SGHTA and CDR2 FQGNSA. The CDR3 is CASSLGGRNTDTQYF. The CDR3 DNA reads TGTGCCAGCAGCTTAGGCGGGAGGAACACAGATACGCAGTATTTT.

This chain links TRBV7-2 with TRBJ2-7; 12 nucleotides agree with TRBD2. Germline CDR1 and CDR2: SGHTA and FQGNSA. The CDR3 covers 15 residues. Unmatched junction bases numbered 7, after V lost 4 bases and J lost 6 bases. The CDR3 here is CASSSPGLAGFEQYF. The CDR3 coding sequence is TGTGCCAGCAGCTCACCGGGACTAGCGGGCTTCGAGCAGTACTTC.

A note on this clone: The sample has other DNA sequences that encode this CDR3 too. V usage is TRBV5-1 and J usage is TRBJ2-7, with 12 bases fitting TRBD2. The CDR3 length is 15 residues. J was trimmed by 5 bases and V by 2 bases; bases with no gene match: 5. Germline CDR1 and CDR2: SGHRS and YFSETQ. CDR3 sequence: CASSFLAGGPNEQYF. Written as DNA, the CDR3 is TGCGCCAGCAGCTTTCTAGCGGGAGGGCCAAACGAGCAGTACTTC.

As DNA, the CDR3 is TGTGCCACCCAACGGGGGATCGCCTACAATGAGCAGTTCTTC. This translates into CATQRGIAYNEQFF. The V and J genes are TRBV7-9 and TRBJ2-1; D possibly corresponds to TRBD2 (6 bases). The CDR3 has 14 residues. Germline-derived CDR1 and CDR2 are SEHNR and FQNEAQ (reference sequence). Trimming pared 10 bases from V and 2 bases from J, leaving 15 bases between. Full variable domain (missing parts from reference TRBV7-9 and TRBJ2-1): DTGVSQNPRHKITKRGQNVTFRCDPISEHNRLYWYRQTLGQGPEFLTYFQNEAQLEKSRLLSDRFSAERPKGSFSTLEIQRTEQGDSAMYLCATQRGIAYNEQFFGPGTRLTVL.

V is TRBV27 and J is TRBJ2-7; 8 bases agree with TRBD1. Germline CDR1 is MNHEY and CDR2 is SMNVEV (reference sequence). The CDR3 covers 16 residues. V dropped 7 bases and J dropped 0; count of bases not matched to a gene: 11. DNA for the CDR3: TGTGCCAGCACCAGAGGACAGGGATCCCTCTCCTACGAGCAGTACTTC. Residues: CASTRGQGSLSYEQYF.

With regard to this clone: The sample holds other DNA sequences that translate to the same CDR3. This chain uses TRBV2 with TRBJ2-7, with 8 nucleotides matching TRBD1. The CDR3 extends over 11 amino acids. Germline CDR1 and CDR2: SNHLY and FYNNEI. With 6 bases clipped from V and 6 bases from J, the junction kept 1 base outside the gene matches. CDR3 DNA sequence: TGTGCCAGCAGCGACAGGGGCGAGCAGTACTTC. Translated: CASSDRGEQYF.

The chain is built from TRBV2 and TRBJ2-3, with TRBD1 matching 8 bases. Trimming at V came to 7 bases and at J to 8 bases, leaving 11 bases not matched to a gene. CDR3 length: 14 amino acids. Germline V CDR1 and CDR2: SNHLY, FYNNEI. CDR3 sequence (DNA): TGTGCCAGCAAGGACAGGGACCGGCTCGGTACGCAGTATTTT. Its translation: CASKDRDRLGTQYF.

The genes are TRBV10-3 and TRBJ2-7; D not certain. Germline V gene sequence: CDR1 ENHRY, CDR2 SYGVKD. The CDR3 has 16 residues. The germline V and J ends were trimmed by 3 bases and 0 bases, with 15 bases remaining between them. The CDR3 nucleotides read TGTGCCATCAGTGAAGGCGGAGCGCTCAGCTCCTACGAGCAGTACTTC. Residues: CAISEGGALSSYEQYF.

A word on this clone: The same CDR3 can be traced to other DNA sequences in this sample. The genes are TRBV30 and TRBJ2-2, with a possible D match to TRBD1 (6 bases). From germline, CDR1 is GTSNPN and CDR2 SVGIG (reference sequence). Trimming took off 1 base at V and 6 bases at J, with 6 bases between the two ends. This CDR3 has 12 amino acids. The CDR3 sequence is CAWSAGAGELFF. As DNA, the CDR3 is TGTGCCTGGAGTGCAGGGGCCGGGGAGCTGTTTTTT.

This sequence joins TRBV28 and TRBJ2-7, with a tentative D call TRBD1 (6 bases). CDR1 and CDR2 from the germline V gene are MDHEN and SYDVKM. This CDR3 is 15 amino acids long. The V and J ends lost 7 bases and 1 base respectively, with 17 bases between them. The DNA for the CDR3 is TGTGCCAGCAATGAGGGGGTCACAGGGTCCTACGAGCAGTACTTC. It encodes CASNEGVTGSYEQYF. The variable domain in full, with the rest retrieved from reference TRBV28 and TRBJ2-7, is DVKVTQSSRYLVKRTGEKVFLECVQDMDHENMFWYRQDPGLGLRLIYFSYDVKMKEKGDIPEGYSVSREKKERFSLILESASTNQTSMYLCASNEGVTGSYEQYFGPGTRLTVT.

V is TRBV15 and J is TRBJ2-7, with 8 positions matching TRBD1. This CDR3 region has 14 residues. Looked up from germline, CDR1 is LNHNV and CDR2 is YYDKDF (reference sequence). The junction had 6 bases not matched to a gene; V was cut back by 3 bases and J by 5 bases. As DNA, the CDR3 is TGTGCCACCAGCAGGGACAGGGTTCACGACGAGCAGTACTTC. As protein: CATSRDRVHDEQYF.

The chain recombines TRBV28 with TRBJ2-2; no clear D. Looked up from germline, CDR1 is MDHEN and CDR2 is SYDVKM. The CDR3 covers 12 residues. V was shortened by 7 bases and J by 6 bases, with 9 bases between the two germline ends. The CDR3 sequence: CASTPRPGELFF. The CDR3 coding sequence is TGTGCCAGCACCCCGCGTCCCGGGGAGCTGTTTTTT.

This rearrangement joins TRBV6-4 to TRBJ1-5; no definite D call. V lost 3 bases and J 0 bases, leaving 21 bases between the germline ends. Germline values: CDR1 MRHNA, CDR2 SNTAGT. CDR3 length equals 19 residues. CDR3 nucleotides: TGTGCCAGCAGTGAGTACGAGAAAGACGTTTCCTATAGCAATCAGCCCCAGCATTTT. It yields the protein CASSEYEKDVSYSNQPQHF.

The chain couples TRBV5-5 to TRBJ2-7, with 8 bases identical to TRBD2. Unmatched junction bases numbered 5, after V lost 3 bases and J lost 0 bases. Germline-derived CDR1 and CDR2 are SGHKS and YYEKEE (reference sequence). There are 15 residues in the CDR3. Written as DNA, the CDR3 is TGTGCCAGCAGCTCACCGGGGACTAGCTCCTACGAGCAGTACTTC. Protein sequence: CASSSPGTSSYEQYF.

This chain connects TRBV11-3 to TRBJ2-2; D is unresolved. The CDR3 sequence is 14 residues long. V lost 5 bases to trimming and J lost 3 bases, with 10 bases between them. Per germline, CDR1 SGHNT and CDR2 YENEEA. CDR3 nucleotide sequence: TGTGCCAGCAGCCCAAAGATAGACACCGGGGAGCTGTTTTTT. This gives the protein CASSPKIDTGELFF.

This clone occurred once. This chain uses TRBV5-1 with TRBJ2-6; the D gene is possibly TRBD2 (6 bases). Per the germline V gene, CDR1 is SGHRS and CDR2 is YFSETQ. The length of the CDR3 is 15 residues. The V end was cut by 5 bases, the J end by 0 bases, with 9 bases between. In DNA, the CDR3 is TGCGCCAGCAGGGAGGGATACTCTGGGGCCAACGTCCTGACTTTC. Protein: CASREGYSGANVLTF.